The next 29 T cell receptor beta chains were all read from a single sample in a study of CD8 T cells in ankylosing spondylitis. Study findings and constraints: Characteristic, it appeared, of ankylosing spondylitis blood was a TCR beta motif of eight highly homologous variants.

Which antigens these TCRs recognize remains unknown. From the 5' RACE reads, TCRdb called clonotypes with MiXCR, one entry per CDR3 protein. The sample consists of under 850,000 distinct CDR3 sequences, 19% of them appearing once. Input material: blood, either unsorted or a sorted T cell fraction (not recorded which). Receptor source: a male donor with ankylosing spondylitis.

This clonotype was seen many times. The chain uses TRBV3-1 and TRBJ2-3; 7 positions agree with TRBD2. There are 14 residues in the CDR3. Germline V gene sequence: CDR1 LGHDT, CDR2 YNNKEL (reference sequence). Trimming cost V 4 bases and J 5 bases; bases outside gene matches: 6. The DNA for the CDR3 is TGTGCCAGCAGCCGGACTAGTGGCGGAGATACGCAGTATTTT. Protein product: CASSRTSGGDTQYF.

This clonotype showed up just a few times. DNA of the CDR3: TGTGCCAGCACCCCACTAGCGTCCGGGGAGCTGTTTTTT. Its protein product is CASTPLASGELFF. The chain recombines TRBV6-1 with TRBJ2-2; 7 bases agree with TRBD2. Germline V CDR1 and CDR2: MNHNS, SASEGT. With V trimmed by 7 bases and J by 6 bases, 5 bases remained unmatched. The CDR3 contains 13 residues.

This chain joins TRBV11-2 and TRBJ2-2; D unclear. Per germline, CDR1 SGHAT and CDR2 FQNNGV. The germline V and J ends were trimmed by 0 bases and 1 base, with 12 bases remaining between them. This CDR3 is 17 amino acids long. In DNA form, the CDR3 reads TGTGCCAGCAGCTTAGAAGTTTTCTCGGGGAACACCGGGGAGCTGTTTTTT. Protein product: CASSLEVFSGNTGELFF.

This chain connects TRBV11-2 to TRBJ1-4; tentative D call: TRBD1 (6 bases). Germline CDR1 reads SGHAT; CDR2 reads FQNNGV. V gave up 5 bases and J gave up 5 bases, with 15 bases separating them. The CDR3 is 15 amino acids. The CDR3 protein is CASSLLAGTNEKLFF. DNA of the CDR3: TGTGCCAGCAGCCTCTTGGCTGGGACAAATGAAAAACTGTTTTTT. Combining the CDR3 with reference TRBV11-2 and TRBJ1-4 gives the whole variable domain EAGVAQSPRYKIIEKRQSVAFWCNPISGHATLYWYQQILGQGPKLLIQFQNNGVVDDSQLPKDRFSAERLKGVDSTLKIQPAKLEDSAVYLCASSLLAGTNEKLFFGSGTQLSVL.

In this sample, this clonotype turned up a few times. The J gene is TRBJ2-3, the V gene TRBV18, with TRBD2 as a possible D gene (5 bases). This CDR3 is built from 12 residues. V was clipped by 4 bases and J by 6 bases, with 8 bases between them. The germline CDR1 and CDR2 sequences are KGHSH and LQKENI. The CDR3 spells CASSQEADTQYF. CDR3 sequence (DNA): TGTGCCAGCTCACAGGAGGCGGATACGCAGTATTTT. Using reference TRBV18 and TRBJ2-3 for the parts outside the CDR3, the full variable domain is NAGVMQNPRHLVRRRGQEARLRCSPMKGHSHVYWYRQLPEEGLKFMVYLQKENIIDESGMPKERFSAEFPKEGPSILRIQQVVRGDSAAYFCASSQEADTQYFGPGTRLTVL.

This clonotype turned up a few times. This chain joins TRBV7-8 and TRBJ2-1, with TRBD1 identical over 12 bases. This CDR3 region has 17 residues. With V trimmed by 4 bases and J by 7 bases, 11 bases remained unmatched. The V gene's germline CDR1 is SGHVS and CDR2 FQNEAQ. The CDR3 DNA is TGTGCCAGCAGCTCGCTCGTGTCGGGACAGGGGGCAAATGAGCAGTTCTTC. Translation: CASSSLVSGQGANEQFF.

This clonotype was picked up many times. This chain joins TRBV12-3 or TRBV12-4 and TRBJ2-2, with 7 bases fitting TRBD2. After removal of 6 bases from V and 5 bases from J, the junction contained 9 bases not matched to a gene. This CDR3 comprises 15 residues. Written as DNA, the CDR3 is TGTGCCAGCAGACCGGGGGGTAGCGGAACCGGGGAGCTGTTTTTT. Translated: CASRPGGSGTGELFF.

CDR3 DNA: TGCAGTGCTCTCGGACAGGGGGCGAATACGCAGTATTTT. The encoded protein is CSALGQGANTQYF. V usage is TRBV20-1 and J usage is TRBJ2-3, with 11 positions matching TRBD1. Looked up from germline, CDR1 is DFQATT and CDR2 is SNEGSKA (reference sequence). Trimming took 5 bases from V and 7 from J; bases not matched to a gene: 5. The length of the CDR3 is 13 residues.

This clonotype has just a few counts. The CDR3 bases are TGCAGTGCTAGCGGTAGGGATGGGGAGCAGTTCTTC. Translation gives CSASGRDGEQFF. The chain combines TRBV20-1 with TRBJ2-1; D unresolved. V lost 3 bases and J lost 10, with 13 bases in between. This CDR3 is built from 12 residues. Germline-derived CDR1 and CDR2 are DFQATT and SNEGSKA (reference sequence).

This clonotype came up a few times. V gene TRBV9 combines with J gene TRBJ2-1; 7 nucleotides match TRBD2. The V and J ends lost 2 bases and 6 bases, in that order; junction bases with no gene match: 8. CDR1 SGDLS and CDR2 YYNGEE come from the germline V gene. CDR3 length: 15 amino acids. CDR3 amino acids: CASSVTGEGINEQFF. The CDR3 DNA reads TGTGCCAGCAGCGTGACCGGGGAGGGTATCAATGAGCAGTTCTTC.

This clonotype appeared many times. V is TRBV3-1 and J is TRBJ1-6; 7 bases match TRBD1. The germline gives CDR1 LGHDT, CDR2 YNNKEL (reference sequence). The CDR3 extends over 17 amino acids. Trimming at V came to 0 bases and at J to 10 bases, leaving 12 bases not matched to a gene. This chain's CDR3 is CASSQDPATGPRSPLHF. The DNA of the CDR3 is TGTGCCAGCAGCCAAGATCCGGCGACAGGGCCAAGGTCACCCCTCCACTTT. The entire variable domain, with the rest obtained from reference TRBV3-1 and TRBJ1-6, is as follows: DTAVSQTPKYLVTQMGNDKSIKCEQNLGHDTMYWYKQDSKKFLKIMFSYNNKELIINETVPNRFSPKSPDKAHLNLHINSLELGDSAVYFCASSQDPATGPRSPLHFGNGTRLTVT.

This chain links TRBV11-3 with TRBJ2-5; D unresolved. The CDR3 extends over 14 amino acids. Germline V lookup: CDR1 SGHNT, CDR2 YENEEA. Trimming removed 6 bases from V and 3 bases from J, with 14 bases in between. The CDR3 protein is CASSNIRGKETQYF. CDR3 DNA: TGTGCCAGCAGTAACATAAGAGGAAAAGAGACCCAGTACTTC. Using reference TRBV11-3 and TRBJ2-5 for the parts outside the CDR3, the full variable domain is EAGVVQSPRYKIIEKKQPVAFWCNPISGHNTLYWYLQNLGQGPELLIRYENEEAVDDSQLPKDRFSAERLKGVDSTLKIQPAELGDSAVYLCASSNIRGKETQYFGPGTRLLVL.

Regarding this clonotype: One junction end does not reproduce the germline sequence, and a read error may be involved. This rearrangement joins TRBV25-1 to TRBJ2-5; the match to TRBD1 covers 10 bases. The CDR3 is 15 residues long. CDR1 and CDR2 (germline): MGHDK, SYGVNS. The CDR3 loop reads CTSSELTGGRETQYF. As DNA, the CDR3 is TGTACCAGCAGTGAGTTGACAGGGGGCCGGGAGACCCAGTACTTC.

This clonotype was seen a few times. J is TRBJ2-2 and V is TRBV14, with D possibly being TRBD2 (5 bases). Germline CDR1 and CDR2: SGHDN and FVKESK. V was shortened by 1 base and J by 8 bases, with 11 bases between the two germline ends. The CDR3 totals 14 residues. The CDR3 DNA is TGTGCCAGCAGCCAAGTCGTGGGAGTGGGGGAGCTGTTTTTT. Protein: CASSQVVGVGELFF.

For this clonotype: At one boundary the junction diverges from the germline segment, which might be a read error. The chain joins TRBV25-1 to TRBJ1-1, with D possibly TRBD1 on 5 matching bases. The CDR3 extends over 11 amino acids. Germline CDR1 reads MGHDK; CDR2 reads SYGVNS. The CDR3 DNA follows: TGTACCAGCAGTCGGGGGACTGAAGCTTTCTTT. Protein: CTSSRGTEAFF.

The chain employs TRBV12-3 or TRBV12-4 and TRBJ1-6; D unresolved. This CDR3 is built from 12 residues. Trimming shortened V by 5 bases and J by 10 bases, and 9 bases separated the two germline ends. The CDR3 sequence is CASSPLGSPLHF. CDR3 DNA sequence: TGTGCCAGCAGTCCCCTGGGGTCACCCCTCCACTTT.

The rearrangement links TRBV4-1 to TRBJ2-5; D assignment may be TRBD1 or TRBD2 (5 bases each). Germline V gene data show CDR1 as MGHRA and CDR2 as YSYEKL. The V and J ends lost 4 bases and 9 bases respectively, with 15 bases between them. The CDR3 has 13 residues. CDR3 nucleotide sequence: TGCGCCAGCAGCCGGGACGGAATGTGGGCCCAGTACTTC. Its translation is CASSRDGMWAQYF.

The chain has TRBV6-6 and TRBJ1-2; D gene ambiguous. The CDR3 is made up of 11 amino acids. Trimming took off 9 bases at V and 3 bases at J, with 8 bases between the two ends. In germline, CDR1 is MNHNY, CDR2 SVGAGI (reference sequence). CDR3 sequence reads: CASRTDYGYTF. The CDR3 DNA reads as TGTGCCAGTCGGACCGACTATGGCTACACCTTC.

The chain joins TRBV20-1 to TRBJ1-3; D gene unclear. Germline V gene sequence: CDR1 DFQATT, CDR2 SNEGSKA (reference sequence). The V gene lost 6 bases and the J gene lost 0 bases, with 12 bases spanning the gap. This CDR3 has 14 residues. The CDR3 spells CSADDTASGNTIYF. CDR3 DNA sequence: TGCAGTGCGGATGACACGGCCTCTGGAAACACCATATATTTT.

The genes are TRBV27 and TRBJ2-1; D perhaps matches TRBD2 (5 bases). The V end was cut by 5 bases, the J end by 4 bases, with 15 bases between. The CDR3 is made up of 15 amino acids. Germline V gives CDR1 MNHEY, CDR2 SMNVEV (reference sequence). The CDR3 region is CASSPGFGLYNEQFF. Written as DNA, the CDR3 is TGTGCCAGCAGTCCCGGGTTCGGACTTTACAATGAGCAGTTCTTC.

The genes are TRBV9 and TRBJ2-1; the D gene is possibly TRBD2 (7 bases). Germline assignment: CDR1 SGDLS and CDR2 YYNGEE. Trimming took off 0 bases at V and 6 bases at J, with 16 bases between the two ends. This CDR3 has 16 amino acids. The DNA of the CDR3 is TGTGCCAGCAGCGTAGGTGGACGGGGGGCCCTCAATGAGCAGTTCTTC. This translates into CASSVGGRGALNEQFF. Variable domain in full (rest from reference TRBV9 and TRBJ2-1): DSGVTQTPKHLITATGQRVTLRCSPRSGDLSVYWYQQSLDQGLQFLIQYYNGEERAKGNILERFSAQQFPDLHSELNLSSLELGDSALYFCASSVGGRGALNEQFFGPGTRLTVL.

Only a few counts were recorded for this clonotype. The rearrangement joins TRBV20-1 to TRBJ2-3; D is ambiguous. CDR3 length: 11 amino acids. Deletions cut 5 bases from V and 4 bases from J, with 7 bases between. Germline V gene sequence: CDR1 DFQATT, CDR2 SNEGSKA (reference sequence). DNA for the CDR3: TGCAGTGCTCCTAAAGCAGATACGCAGTATTTT. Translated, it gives CSAPKADTQYF.

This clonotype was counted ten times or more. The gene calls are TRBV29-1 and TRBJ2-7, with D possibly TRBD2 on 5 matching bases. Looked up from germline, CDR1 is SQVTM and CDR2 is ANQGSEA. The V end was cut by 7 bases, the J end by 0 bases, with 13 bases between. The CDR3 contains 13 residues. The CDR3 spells CSAGERASYEQYF. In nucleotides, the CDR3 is TGCAGCGCCGGTGAGAGGGCCTCCTACGAGCAGTACTTC.

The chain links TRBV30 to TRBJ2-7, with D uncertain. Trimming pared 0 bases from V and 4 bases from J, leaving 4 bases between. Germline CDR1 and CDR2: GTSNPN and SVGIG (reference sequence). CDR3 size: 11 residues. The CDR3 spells CAWSVVYEQYF. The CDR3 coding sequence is TGTGCCTGGAGTGTAGTGTACGAGCAGTACTTC.

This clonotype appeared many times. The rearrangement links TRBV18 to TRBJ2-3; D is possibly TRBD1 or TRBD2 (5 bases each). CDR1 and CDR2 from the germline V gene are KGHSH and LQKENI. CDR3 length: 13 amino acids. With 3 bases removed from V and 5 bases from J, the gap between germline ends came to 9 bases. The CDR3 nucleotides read TGTGCCAGCTCACCGCCGGGGCGAGATACGCAGTATTTT. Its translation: CASSPPGRDTQYF.

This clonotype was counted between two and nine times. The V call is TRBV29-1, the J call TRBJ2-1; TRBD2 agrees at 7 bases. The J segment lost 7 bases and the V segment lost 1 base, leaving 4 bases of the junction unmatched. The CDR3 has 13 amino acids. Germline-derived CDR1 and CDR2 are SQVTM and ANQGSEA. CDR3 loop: CSVEVGGINEQFF. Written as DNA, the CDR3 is TGCAGCGTTGAAGTGGGGGGGATAAATGAGCAGTTCTTC.

CDR3: CASSEKPGGYYEQYF. The CDR3, as DNA: TGTGCCAGCAGTGAAAAACCAGGGGGCTACTACGAGCAGTACTTC. The chain recombines TRBV2 with TRBJ2-7; 8 bases line up with TRBD1. Trimming at V came to 2 bases and at J to 3 bases, leaving 6 bases not matched to a gene. The CDR3 length is 15 residues. Germline CDR1 SNHLY, CDR2 FYNNEI.

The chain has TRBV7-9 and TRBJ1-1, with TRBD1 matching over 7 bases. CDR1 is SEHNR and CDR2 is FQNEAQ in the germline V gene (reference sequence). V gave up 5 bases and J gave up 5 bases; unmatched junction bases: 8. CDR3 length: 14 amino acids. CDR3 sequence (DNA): TGTGCCAGCAGCCCGGGGACAGCCTCAACTGAAGCTTTCTTT. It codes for CASSPGTASTEAFF.

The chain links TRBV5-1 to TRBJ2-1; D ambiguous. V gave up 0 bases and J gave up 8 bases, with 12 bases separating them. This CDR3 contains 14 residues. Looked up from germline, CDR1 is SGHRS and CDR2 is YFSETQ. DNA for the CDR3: TGCGCCAGCAGCTTGGAGGCGCCTTTCCATGAGCAGTTCTTC. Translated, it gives CASSLEAPFHEQFF.